These 17 T cell receptor beta chains were sequenced from one sample in a study of T cell changes during pregnancy in multiple sclerosis. Profiling relied on immunoSEQ multiplex PCR, and the TCRdb table lists in-frame clones only, not all of them. The sample records tens of thousands of clones, roughly 93% being singletons. Source: peripheral blood, taken in the second trimester of pregnancy. The receptor set was obtained from a female donor in good health, enrolled as a control in a pregnancy study.

The chain uses TRBV29-1 and TRBJ1-1, with D maybe TRBD1 (6 bases). V lost 5 bases and J 1 base, leaving 8 bases between the germline ends. The CDR3 is 12 amino acids. Germline CDR1 and CDR2: SQVTM and ANQGSEA. This CDR3 reads CSVLDRNTEAFF. In DNA form, the CDR3 reads TGCAGCGTTCTGGACAGGAACACTGAAGCTTTCTTT.

The chain links TRBV9 to TRBJ2-1; the match to TRBD2 covers 10 bases. Germline assignment: CDR1 SGDLS and CDR2 YYNGEE. After removal of 3 bases from V and 6 bases from J, the junction contained 3 bases not matched to a gene. This CDR3 is 14 amino acids long. CDR3 coding DNA: TGTGCCAGCAGCGCTAGCGGGAGCTCCAATGAGCAGTTCTTC. Translation gives CASSASGSSNEQFF. The variable domain in full, with the rest retrieved from reference TRBV9 and TRBJ2-1, is DSGVTQTPKHLITATGQRVTLRCSPRSGDLSVYWYQQSLDQGLQFLIQYYNGEERAKGNILERFSAQQFPDLHSELNLSSLELGDSALYFCASSASGSSNEQFFGPGTRLTVL.

V gene TRBV6-5 combines with J gene TRBJ2-7, with TRBD1 matching 8 bases. This CDR3 contains 15 residues. From germline, CDR1 is MNHEY and CDR2 SVGAGI. With 2 bases clipped from V and 4 bases from J, the junction kept 7 bases outside the gene matches. Here the CDR3 reads CASSYLGQGEYEQYF. The CDR3 DNA reads as TGTGCCAGCAGTTACCTAGGACAGGGAGAGTACGAGCAGTACTTC.

This chain connects TRBV7-2 to TRBJ2-5, with D tentatively TRBD2 (5 bases). The CDR3 runs to 14 residues. The germline CDR1 and CDR2 sequences are SGHTA and FQGNSA. Trimming pared 1 base from V and 3 bases from J, leaving 9 bases between. DNA for the CDR3: TGTGCCAGCAGCTTAGGACGGCGGGAAGAGACCCAGTACTTC. Translating it yields CASSLGRREETQYF.

V gene TRBV2 combines with J gene TRBJ1-1; 7 bases align to TRBD1. J lost 5 bases, V lost 5 bases, and 8 bases had no gene match. The V gene's germline CDR1 is SNHLY and CDR2 FYNNEI. The CDR3 has 14 residues. The CDR3 bases are TGTGCCAGCAGTAAAGACAGGGTCGGTACTGAAGCTTTCTTT. Amino acids: CASSKDRVGTEAFF.

V gene TRBV28 combines with J gene TRBJ2-7, with D perhaps TRBD2 (5 bases). This CDR3 comprises 15 residues. Germline V gene lookup returns CDR1 MDHEN and CDR2 SYDVKM. Trimming took 6 bases from V and 4 from J, leaving 19 bases between them. This chain's CDR3 is CASRTRGGFFYEQYF. The CDR3 DNA is TGTGCCAGCAGAACGAGAGGCGGGTTCTTTTACGAGCAGTACTTC.

This rearrangement joins TRBV28 to TRBJ1-5; 8 nucleotides line up with TRBD1. Germline V lookup: CDR1 MDHEN, CDR2 SYDVKM. V shed 6 bases and J 5 bases; nucleotides not matched to a gene: 15. This CDR3 is 17 amino acids long. CDR3 region: CASSPWGGQGSYQPQHF. CDR3 coding DNA: TGTGCCAGCAGCCCCTGGGGCGGACAGGGATCCTATCAGCCCCAGCATTTT.

The V call is TRBV27, the J call TRBJ2-7, with 12 bases aligning to TRBD2. J lost 2 bases, V lost 6 bases, and 11 bases had no gene match. In germline, CDR1 is MNHEY, CDR2 SMNVEV (reference sequence). The CDR3 covers 17 residues. The CDR3 here is CASRRLGLAGLAYEQYF. As DNA, the CDR3 is TGTGCCAGCAGAAGACTGGGACTAGCGGGCCTCGCCTACGAGCAGTACTTC.

The V gene is TRBV6-5, the J gene TRBJ1-2; no reliable D call. This CDR3 is 14 amino acids long. CDR1 and CDR2 from the germline V gene are MNHEY and SVGAGI. Trimming removed 0 bases from V and 0 bases from J, with 5 bases in between. CDR3 sequence (DNA): TGTGCCAGCAGTTACTCGGCCGCTAACTATGGCTACACCTTC. Amino acid sequence: CASSYSAANYGYTF.

The V and J genes are TRBV7-9 and TRBJ2-7, with D hard to call. Germline CDR1 and CDR2: SEHNR and FQNEAQ (reference sequence). Trimming cost V 2 bases and J 3 bases, with 14 bases left between them. This CDR3 has 15 amino acids. CDR3 protein: CASSLFPKEDYEQYF. CDR3 bases: TGTGCCAGCAGCTTATTTCCCAAAGAGGACTACGAGCAGTACTTC.

The J gene is TRBJ2-5, the V gene TRBV19, with 10 bases that match TRBD1. This CDR3 region has 13 residues. From germline, CDR1 is LNHDA and CDR2 SQIVND (reference sequence). The V gene end was trimmed by 9 bases and the J gene end by 7 bases; junction bases not matched to a gene: 8. The CDR3 reads CASRDRGFGTQYF. The CDR3 nucleotides read TGTGCCAGCCGGGACAGGGGTTTTGGGACCCAGTACTTC.

V is TRBV5-6 and J is TRBJ2-1, with TRBD2 as a possible D gene (6 bases). The V gene's germline CDR1 is SGHDT and CDR2 YYEEEE. The CDR3 has 13 amino acids. The V and J ends lost 1 base and 9 bases respectively, with 11 bases between them. The CDR3 nucleotides read TGTGCCAGCAGCTTGACTAGCACCCGTGAGCAGTTCTTC. Amino acid sequence: CASSLTSTREQFF.

The chain carries TRBV5-5 and TRBJ1-1; the match to TRBD1 covers 7 bases. Unmatched junction bases numbered 6, after V lost 2 bases and J lost 5 bases. Germline V gene lookup returns CDR1 SGHKS and CDR2 YYEKEE (reference sequence). The CDR3 length is 14 residues. The CDR3 here is CASSLPTGWTEAFF. CDR3 DNA sequence: TGTGCCAGCAGCTTACCGACAGGGTGGACTGAAGCTTTCTTT.

This clone appeared a single time. This rearrangement joins TRBV28 to TRBJ2-5, with 14 bases lining up with TRBD2. This CDR3 is 15 amino acids long. V gave up 5 bases and J gave up 5 bases; unmatched junction bases: 4. CDR1 MDHEN and CDR2 SYDVKM come from the germline V gene. The CDR3 sequence is CASSARLAGGETQYF. The CDR3 DNA follows: TGTGCCAGCAGTGCCCGACTAGCGGGGGGGGAGACCCAGTACTTC.

This chain links TRBV6-5 with TRBJ1-1, with TRBD1 matching 9 bases. The germline gives CDR1 MNHEY, CDR2 SVGAGI. Trimming at V came to 6 bases and at J to 4 bases, leaving 3 bases not matched to a gene. This CDR3 comprises 13 residues. In nucleotides, the CDR3 is TGTGCCAGCAGCGAGGACAGGGGCACTGAAGCTTTCTTT. It codes for CASSEDRGTEAFF.

This chain joins TRBV9 and TRBJ2-1; 12 bases match TRBD1. V lost 2 bases to trimming and J lost 7 bases; unmatched junction nucleotides: 4. The CDR3 is made up of 15 amino acids. CDR1 SGDLS and CDR2 YYNGEE come from the germline V gene. The CDR3 DNA reads as TGTGCCAGCAGCGTGGGGACAGGGGGCTTGAATGAGCAGTTCTTC. It specifies CASSVGTGGLNEQFF.

The chain joins TRBV11-2 to TRBJ2-3; 8 nucleotides align to TRBD2. CDR1 and CDR2 from the germline V gene are SGHAT and FQNNGV. The V gene end was trimmed by 5 bases and the J gene end by 0 bases; junction bases not matched to a gene: 7. This CDR3 is 16 amino acids long. The CDR3 region has the DNA TGTGCCAGCAGCCCTAGGCCTAGCGGGAGCACAGATACGCAGTATTTT. It specifies CASSPRPSGSTDTQYF. Full variable domain (outside the CDR3, taken from reference TRBV11-2 and TRBJ2-3): EAGVAQSPRYKIIEKRQSVAFWCNPISGHATLYWYQQILGQGPKLLIQFQNNGVVDDSQLPKDRFSAERLKGVDSTLKIQPAKLEDSAVYLCASSPRPSGSTDTQYFGPGTRLTVL.